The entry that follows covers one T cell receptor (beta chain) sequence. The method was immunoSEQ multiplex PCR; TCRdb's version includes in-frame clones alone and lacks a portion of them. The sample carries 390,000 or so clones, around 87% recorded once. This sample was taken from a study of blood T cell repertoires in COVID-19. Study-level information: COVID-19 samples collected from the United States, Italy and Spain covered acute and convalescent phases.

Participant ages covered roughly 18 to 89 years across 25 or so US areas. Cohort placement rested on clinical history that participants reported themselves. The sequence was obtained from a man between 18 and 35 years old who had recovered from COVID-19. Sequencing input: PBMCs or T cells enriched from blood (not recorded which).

The CDR3: CASRNGGAGETQYF. The CDR3 DNA reads TGTGCCAGCAGAAATGGGGGGGCCGGGGAGACCCAGTACTTC. The chain has TRBV6-5 and TRBJ2-5, with TRBD2 as a possible D gene (7 bases). The V gene's germline CDR1 is MNHEY and CDR2 SVGAGI. The CDR3 spans 14 residues. The V gene lost 6 bases and the J gene lost 5 bases, with 16 bases spanning the gap.